Many counts were recorded for the clone carrying this T cell receptor beta chain. Its antigen is unknown. The sample comes from a study of spatial heterogeneity in lung cancer. Overall study results and limits: Tumors with more nonsynonymous mutations had more expanded intratumoral alpha and beta TCRs.

Each molecule of TCR cDNA was tagged with one unique molecular identifier. One entry per CDR3 protein results from TCRdb running MiXCR on the 5' RACE reads. The table records around 100,000 distinct CDR3 sequences, approximately 4.7% of them present only once. Time point here: sample taken at primary tumor resection. The donors were some 70 patients with non-small cell lung cancer that was early-stage and untreated. Whole RNA was taken from tumor, nontumor lung or frozen PBMC; it was then sequenced unsorted. The sample here was lung tumor tissue, taken at surgery. This receptor was identified in a male donor with early-stage non-small cell lung cancer.

CDR3 coding DNA: TGTGCCAGCAGGGGACGGTTGGGCGAGCAGTACTTC. Protein sequence: CASRGRLGEQYF. The chain combines TRBV12-3 or TRBV12-4 with TRBJ2-7, with D perhaps assigned TRBD1 or TRBD2 (5 bases each). This CDR3 spans 12 amino acids. Trimming stripped 6 bases from V and 6 bases from J, with 12 bases between.